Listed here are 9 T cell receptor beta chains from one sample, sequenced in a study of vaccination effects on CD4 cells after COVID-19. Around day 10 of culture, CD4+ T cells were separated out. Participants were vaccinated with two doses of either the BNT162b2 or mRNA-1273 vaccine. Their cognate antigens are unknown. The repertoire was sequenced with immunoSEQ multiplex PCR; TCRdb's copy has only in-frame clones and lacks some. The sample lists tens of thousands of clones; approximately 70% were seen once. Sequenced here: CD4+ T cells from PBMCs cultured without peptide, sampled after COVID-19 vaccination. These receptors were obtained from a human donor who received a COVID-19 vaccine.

The CDR3 spells CASSLDPGETQYF. The CDR3 nucleotides read TGTGCCAGCAGCTTAGACCCGGGGGAGACCCAGTACTTC. The gene calls are TRBV11-3 and TRBJ2-5, with D perhaps matching TRBD2 (5 bases). From germline, CDR1 is SGHNT and CDR2 YENEEA. CDR3 length: 13 residues. V was cut by 0 bases and J by 5 bases, with 7 bases left in between.

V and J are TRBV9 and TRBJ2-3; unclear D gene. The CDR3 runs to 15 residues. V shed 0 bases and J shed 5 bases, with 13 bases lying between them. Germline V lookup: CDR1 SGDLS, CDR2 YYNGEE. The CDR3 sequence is CASSVAGFIRDTQYF. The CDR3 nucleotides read TGTGCCAGCAGCGTAGCCGGCTTTATAAGAGATACGCAGTATTTT.

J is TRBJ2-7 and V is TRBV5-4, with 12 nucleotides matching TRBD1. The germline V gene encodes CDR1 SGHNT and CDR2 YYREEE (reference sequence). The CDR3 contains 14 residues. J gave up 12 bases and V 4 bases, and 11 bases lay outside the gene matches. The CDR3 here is CASSGQTGQGAPYF. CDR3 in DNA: TGTGCCAGCAGCGGGCAAACGGGACAGGGGGCTCCGTACTTC. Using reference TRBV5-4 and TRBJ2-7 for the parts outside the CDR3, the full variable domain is ETGVTQSPTHLIKTRGQQVTLRCSSQSGHNTVSWYQQALGQGPQFIFQYYREEENGRGNFPPRFSGLQFPNYSSELNVNALELDDSALYLCASSGQTGQGAPYFGPGTRLTVT.

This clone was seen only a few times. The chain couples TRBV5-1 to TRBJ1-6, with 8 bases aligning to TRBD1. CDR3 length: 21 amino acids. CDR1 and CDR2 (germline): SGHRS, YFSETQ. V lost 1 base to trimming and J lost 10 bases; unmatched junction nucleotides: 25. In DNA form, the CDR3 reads TGCGCCAGCAGCTTGAACCGATCCGGGACAGGTTTTTTCGGTCGGGGGTCACCCCTCCACTTT. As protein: CASSLNRSGTGFFGRGSPLHF.

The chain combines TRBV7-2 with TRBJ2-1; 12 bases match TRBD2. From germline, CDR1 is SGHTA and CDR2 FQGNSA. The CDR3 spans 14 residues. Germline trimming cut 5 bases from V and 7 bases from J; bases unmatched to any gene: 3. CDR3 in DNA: TGTGCCAGCAGCACTAGCGGGGGGTGGAATGAGCAGTTCTTC. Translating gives CASSTSGGWNEQFF.

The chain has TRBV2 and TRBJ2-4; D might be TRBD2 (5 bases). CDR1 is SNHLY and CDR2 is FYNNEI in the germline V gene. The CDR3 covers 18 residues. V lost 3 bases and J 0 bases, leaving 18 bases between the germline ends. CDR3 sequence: CASSDLAGRSQAKNIQYF. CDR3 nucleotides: TGTGCCAGCAGTGATCTAGCCGGGCGATCCCAAGCCAAAAACATTCAGTACTTC. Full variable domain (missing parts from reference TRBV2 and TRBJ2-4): EPEVTQTPSHQVTQMGQEVILRCVPISNHLYFYWYRQILGQKVEFLVSFYNNEISEKSEIFDDQFSVERPDGSNFTLKIRSTKLEDSAMYFCASSDLAGRSQAKNIQYFGAGTRLSVL.

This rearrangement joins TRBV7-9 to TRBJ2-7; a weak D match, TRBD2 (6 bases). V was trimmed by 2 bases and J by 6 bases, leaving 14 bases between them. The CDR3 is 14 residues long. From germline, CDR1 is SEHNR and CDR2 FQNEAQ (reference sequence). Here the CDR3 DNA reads TGTGCCAGCAGCTTATTAGGACTTAGCGGCGAGCAGTACTTC. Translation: CASSLLGLSGEQYF.

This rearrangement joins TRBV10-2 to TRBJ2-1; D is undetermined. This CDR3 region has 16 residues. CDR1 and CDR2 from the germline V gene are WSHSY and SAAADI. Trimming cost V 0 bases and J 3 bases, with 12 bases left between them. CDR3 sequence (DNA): TGCGCCAGCAGTGAGTCAGGTCGGGCCAACTACAATGAGCAGTTCTTC. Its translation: CASSESGRANYNEQFF.

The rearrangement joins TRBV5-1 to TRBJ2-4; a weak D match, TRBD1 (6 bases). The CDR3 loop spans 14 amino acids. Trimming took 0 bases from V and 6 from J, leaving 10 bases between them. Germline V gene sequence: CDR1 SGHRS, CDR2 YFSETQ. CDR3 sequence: CASSLALQGNIQYF. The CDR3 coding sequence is TGCGCCAGCAGCTTGGCCCTACAGGGAAACATTCAGTACTTC.